A selection of T cell receptor beta chains follows, all from one sample in a study of PD-L1 blockade in urothelial cancer. The data were produced by immunoSEQ multiplex PCR, yet TCRdb's version contains in-frame clones alone and is incomplete. The sample carries fewer than 50,000 clones, nearly 90% recorded once. Sequenced material: PBMCs, taken around atezolizumab (anti-PD-L1) treatment. The receptors shown here come from a man in his sixties with urothelial cancer. Both conserved end residues are part of each CDR3. The D gene is left open where the match is weak. Rows may omit the clone size; those that give it use once, few, many or a size class.

j_call: TRBJ2-3; clone_size: NA; d_call: TRBD1; v_call: TRBV5-1; cdr3_aa: CASSWTGGRDTQYF
j_call: TRBJ2-5; clone_size: NA; d_call: NA; v_call: TRBV30; cdr3_aa: CAWSGIALTGTQYF
j_call: TRBJ1-5; clone_size: NA; d_call: NA; v_call: TRBV2; cdr3_aa: CASGGRQSNQPQHF
j_call: TRBJ2-7; clone_size: NA; d_call: NA; v_call: TRBV1; cdr3_aa: CTSSQGRTGAGEQYF
j_call: TRBJ2-2; clone_size: NA; d_call: NA; v_call: TRBV7-9; cdr3_aa: CASSLNSHGELFF
j_call: TRBJ2-2; clone_size: NA; d_call: TRBD2; v_call: TRBV2; cdr3_aa: CASKLASGTGELFF
j_call: TRBJ1-1; clone_size: NA; d_call: TRBD1; v_call: TRBV5-3; cdr3_aa: CARSSTGTGVLNTEAFF
j_call: TRBJ1-5; clone_size: NA; d_call: NA; v_call: TRBV21-1; cdr3_aa: CASSHRGRGNQPQHF
j_call: TRBJ2-1; clone_size: once; d_call: TRBD1; v_call: TRBV6-1; cdr3_aa: CASRHGGTGNNEQFF
j_call: TRBJ1-1; clone_size: NA; d_call: NA; v_call: TRBV28; cdr3_aa: CASSFPQTMNTEAFF
j_call: TRBJ2-3; clone_size: NA; d_call: NA; v_call: TRBV5-1; cdr3_aa: CASSLDGGQDTQYF
j_call: TRBJ1-6; clone_size: NA; d_call: NA; v_call: TRBV2; cdr3_aa: CASSEAPRWALHF
j_call: TRBJ2-5; clone_size: once; d_call: TRBD1; v_call: TRBV15; cdr3_aa: CATSRGQGLSETQYF